Here is one TCR beta chain with its context. This table comes from immunoSEQ multiplex PCR, and its TCRdb copy is limited to in-frame clones, with some not included. The sample holds about 49,000 clones, 82% seen once. This specimen belongs to a study of blood T cell repertoires in COVID-19. Germline values: CDR1 SGHDT, CDR2 YYEEEE. V lost 2 bases, J lost 0 bases, and 9 bases lay in between. CDR3 length equals 15 residues. The rearrangement uses TRBV5-6 and TRBJ1-3; D is uncertain. The specimen sequenced was peripheral blood. The source is a woman aged 55-69 years with acute or convalescent COVID-19. The CDR3 coding sequence is TGTGCCAGCAGCTTCCCCGGGAGCTCTGGAAACACCATATATTTT. Translating gives CASSFPGSSGNTIYF.